This TCR beta chain was recorded in a study of control samples from healthy donors and cancer patients (dated by TCRdb to 2020 to 2022). Points on this clone: Its antigen specificity is not known. Qualities for individual bases were not recorded, and no much larger clone is one base off.

The germline V gene encodes CDR1 SGHVS and CDR2 FQNEAQ. The V end loses 5 bases and the J end loses 6 bases, and a stretch of 11 bases separates them. The CDR3 runs 13 amino acids, cysteine and phenylalanine included. Kept here is only the CDR3 DNA, which spans 39 bases and is read in frame from base 1. Receptor libraries were prepared by the immunoSEQ multiplex PCR assay. TCRdb holds this immuneACCESS table with in-frame rearrangements only. Some clones are missing; in checked studies, unresolved V genes explain under half, and the rest has no known cause. Here the sample has some 57,000 clones; around 97% occur a single time. The biggest ten clones account for about 2% of the sample.

The chain employs TRBV7-8 and TRBJ2-1; the D region possibly corresponds to TRBD2 (6 bases align). The sequence came from a woman in her twenties or thirties in good health. The sequenced sample consisted of blood. The CDR3 sequence is CASSARDSNEQFF. The bases read TGTGCCAGCAGCGCCCGGGACTCCAATGAGCAGTTCTTC.